The 19 T cell receptor beta chains below were found in one sample sequenced in a study of blood T cell repertoires in COVID-19. Clones were sequenced by immunoSEQ multiplex PCR, and TCRdb holds only the in-frame ones, with some missing. The sample holds some 670,000 clones; 85% to 90% are singletons and the top ten take more than 0.25%. Sequencing was carried out using peripheral blood. The origin of the receptors is a woman between 18 and 29 years old with acute or convalescent COVID-19.

As concerns this clone: Distinct nucleotide sequences in the sample also encode this CDR3. The chain joins TRBV3-1 (or the pseudogene TRBV3-2) to TRBJ1-2; TRBD1 aligns across 7 bases. CDR3 length: 12 residues. J was trimmed by 5 bases and V by 4 bases; bases with no gene match: 1. Germline V lookup: CDR1 LGHDT, CDR2 YNNKEL (reference sequence). This CDR3 reads CASSPRGYGYTF. The CDR3 DNA reads as TGTGCCAGCAGCCCCAGGGGGTATGGCTACACCTTC.

This rearrangement joins TRBV19 to TRBJ1-5; D remains unclear. The CDR3 runs to 12 residues. Trimming stripped 8 bases from V and 5 bases from J, with 10 bases between. CDR1 and CDR2 (germline): LNHDA, SQIVND (reference sequence). CDR3 DNA sequence: TGTGCCAGTGGTAAACGGGATCAGCCCCAGCATTTT. Protein product: CASGKRDQPQHF.

The rearrangement joins TRBV7-2 to TRBJ1-1; D uncertain. Germline CDR1 SGHTA, CDR2 FQGNSA. The CDR3 length is 11 residues. V lost 1 base and J lost 7, with 4 bases in between. The CDR3 DNA follows: TGTGCCAGCAGCTTAGACAGTGAAGCTTTCTTT. As protein: CASSLDSEAFF.

In its sample, this clone was seen a few times. This chain uses TRBV24-1 with TRBJ1-3; no clear D gene. Looked up from germline, CDR1 is KGHDR and CDR2 is SFDVKD. The CDR3 extends over 13 amino acids. V lost 9 bases and J 4 bases, leaving 12 bases between the germline ends. In nucleotides, the CDR3 is TGTGCCACCCAACCGGGCGGGGGAAACACCATATATTTT. Residues: CATQPGGGNTIYF.

This clone was picked up one time. V is TRBV7-2 and J is TRBJ2-1; 8 bases map to TRBD1. CDR3 length: 15 amino acids. CDR1 is SGHTA, CDR2 FQGNSA, per germline. V was pared by 5 bases and J by 6 bases, with 9 bases of the junction left unmatched. The CDR3 region has the DNA TGTGCCAGCAGCAAAGGACAGGGCAGAGGCAATGAGCAGTTCTTC. Translated, it gives CASSKGQGRGNEQFF.

The V call is TRBV4-1, the J call TRBJ1-2; 7 bases agree with TRBD1. Looked up from germline, CDR1 is MGHRA and CDR2 is YSYEKL. V lost 2 bases to trimming and J lost 3 bases; unmatched junction nucleotides: 6. The CDR3 has 15 amino acids. CDR3 bases: TGCGCCAGCAGCCAAAAAACAGGGGTGCACTATGGCTACACCTTC. Translating it yields CASSQKTGVHYGYTF.

The chain combines TRBV6-5 with TRBJ1-1; D call uncertain. The V gene lost 7 bases and the J gene lost 1 base, with 13 bases spanning the gap. CDR1 MNHEY and CDR2 SVGAGI come from the germline V gene. The CDR3 contains 14 residues. The CDR3 bases are TGTGCCAGCACTTTTGGCAGGTCGAACACTGAAGCTTTCTTT. Translated: CASTFGRSNTEAFF.

The chain uses TRBV6-1 and TRBJ2-7, with D possibly TRBD1 on 5 matching bases. V was clipped by 1 base and J by 5 bases, with 15 bases between them. CDR3 size: 15 residues. Germline CDR1 is MNHNS and CDR2 is SASEGT. CDR3 protein: CASSEEGQGLHEQYF. CDR3 nucleotide sequence: TGTGCCAGCAGTGAAGAGGGGCAGGGTTTACACGAGCAGTACTTC.

Remarks on this clone: Distinct nucleotide sequences in the sample also encode this CDR3. This chain connects TRBV5-1 to TRBJ1-1, with D hard to call. The V end lost 0 bases, the J end lost 1 base, and 7 bases lay between the germline ends. CDR1 and CDR2 from the germline V gene are SGHRS and YFSETQ. The CDR3 covers 14 residues. The CDR3 region is CASSLGAANTEAFF. The CDR3 DNA follows: TGCGCCAGCAGCTTGGGGGCAGCGAACACTGAAGCTTTCTTT.

The chain carries TRBV21-1 and TRBJ1-6. TRBV21-1 is a pseudogene locus. The CDR3 runs to 17 residues. CDR3 loop: CASSKGCRRGPNSPLHF. In DNA, the CDR3 is TGTGCCAGCAGCAAAGGTTGTCGGAGGGGCCCAAATTCACCCCTCCACTTT.

This chain uses TRBV9 with TRBJ1-5; no reliable D call. The germline V and J ends were trimmed by 0 bases and 1 base, with 14 bases remaining between them. Germline CDR1 reads SGDLS; CDR2 reads YYNGEE. This CDR3 is 17 amino acids long. The CDR3 DNA reads TGTGCCAGCAGCGTAGGAGGAGATCCCGGAAGCAATCAGCCCCAGCATTTT. Amino acids: CASSVGGDPGSNQPQHF.

This chain links TRBV5-4 with TRBJ1-1, with 7 positions matching TRBD1. In germline, CDR1 is SGHNT, CDR2 YYREEE (reference sequence). This CDR3 contains 14 residues. Germline trimming cut 4 bases from V and 1 base from J; bases unmatched to any gene: 4. CDR3 amino acids: CASSQGQSNTEAFF. The CDR3 coding sequence is TGTGCCAGCAGCCAGGGACAGTCGAACACTGAAGCTTTCTTT.

The chain employs TRBV30 and TRBJ1-1; TRBD1 is a possible D gene (5 bases). Germline V gene lookup returns CDR1 GTSNPN and CDR2 SVGIG (reference sequence). V was trimmed by 4 bases and J by 2 bases, leaving 11 bases between them. CDR3 length equals 13 residues. The CDR3 region is CAWKVGGNTEAFF. In DNA form, the CDR3 reads TGTGCCTGGAAGGTGGGGGGTAACACTGAAGCTTTCTTT.

V is TRBV20-1 and J is TRBJ1-5, with TRBD1 as a possible D gene (5 bases). This CDR3 is 15 amino acids long. V dropped 3 bases and J dropped 3 bases, with 15 bases sitting between them. In germline, CDR1 is DFQATT, CDR2 SNEGSKA (reference sequence). CDR3 region: CSASDPRASNQPQHF. The CDR3 region has the DNA TGCAGTGCTAGTGACCCCAGGGCCTCCAATCAGCCCCAGCATTTT.

This sequence joins TRBV7-9 and TRBJ2-3; 14 bases map to TRBD2. Germline CDR1 SEHNR, CDR2 FQNEAQ (reference sequence). The length of the CDR3 is 15 residues. V dropped 7 bases and J dropped 3; count of bases not matched to a gene: 3. The CDR3 bases are TGTGCCAGCACTTGGACTAGCGGGGGGACAGATACGCAGTATTTT. This sequence encodes CASTWTSGGTDTQYF.

This chain joins TRBV28 and TRBJ1-6; D unresolved. The CDR3 totals 12 residues. From germline, CDR1 is MDHEN and CDR2 SYDVKM. V lost 3 bases and J lost 10, with 7 bases in between. This CDR3 reads CASSFGGSPLHF. DNA for the CDR3: TGTGCCAGCAGTTTCGGCGGCTCACCCCTCCACTTT.

This clone was picked up one time. Other DNA sequences in this sample translate to the same CDR3. This rearrangement joins TRBV6-6 to TRBJ2-7; no definite D call. This CDR3 is built from 12 residues. Germline V gene lookup returns CDR1 MNHNY and CDR2 SVGAGI (reference sequence). V lost 0 bases to trimming and J lost 4 bases, with 4 bases between them. The CDR3 sequence: CASSYSPYEQYF. DNA for the CDR3: TGTGCCAGCAGTTACTCCCCATACGAGCAGTACTTC.

The V gene is TRBV18, the J gene TRBJ2-2; D is undetermined. Trimming shortened V by 2 bases and J by 5 bases, and 9 bases separated the two germline ends. The CDR3 sequence is 14 residues long. The V gene's germline CDR1 is KGHSH and CDR2 LQKENI. The CDR3 sequence: CASSPAERTGELFF. CDR3 bases: TGTGCCAGCTCACCAGCGGAGAGGACCGGGGAGCTGTTTTTT.

The rearrangement uses TRBV29-1 and TRBJ2-7; 8 nucleotides match TRBD1. Germline V gene data show CDR1 as SQVTM and CDR2 as ANQGSEA. The J segment lost 5 bases and the V segment lost 6 bases, leaving 6 bases of the junction unmatched. The CDR3 has 12 residues. CDR3 nucleotides: TGCAGCGTACGGACAGGGTCTCACGAGCAGTACTTC. The encoded protein is CSVRTGSHEQYF.